This note documents a single T cell receptor (beta chain) sequence. This entry comes from a study of neoadjuvant anti-PD-1 for oral cavity cancer. V was shortened by 3 bases and J by 5 bases, with 17 bases between the two germline ends. There are 15 residues in the CDR3. In germline, CDR1 is GTSNPN, CDR2 SVGIG (reference sequence). Profiled with immunoSEQ multiplex PCR; TCRdb holds only in-frame clones, not every one. The data contain about 14,000 clones, around 75% of them seen just once; the ten biggest clones take up nearly 3%. This clonotype was sampled from a person aged 40 to 85 with oral cavity squamous cell carcinoma. V usage is TRBV30 and J usage is TRBJ2-1, with a possible D match to TRBD2 (6 bases). This specimen consisted of PBMCs, obtained before nivolumab (anti-PD-1) treatment. Written as DNA, the CDR3 is TGTGCCTGGAGGCCGGACTACCGGGGAAACAATGAGCAGTTCTTC. Amino acids: CAWRPDYRGNNEQFF.